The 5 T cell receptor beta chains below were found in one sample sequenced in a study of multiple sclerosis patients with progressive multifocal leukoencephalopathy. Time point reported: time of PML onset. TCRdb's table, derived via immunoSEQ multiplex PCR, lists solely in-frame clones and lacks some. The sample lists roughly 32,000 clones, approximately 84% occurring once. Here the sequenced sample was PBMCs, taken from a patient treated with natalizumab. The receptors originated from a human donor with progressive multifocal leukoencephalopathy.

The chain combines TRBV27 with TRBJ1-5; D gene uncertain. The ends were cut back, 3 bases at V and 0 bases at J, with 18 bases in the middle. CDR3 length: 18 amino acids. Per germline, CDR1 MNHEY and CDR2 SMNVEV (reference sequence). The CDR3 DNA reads TGTGCCAGCAGTTTTCCGCCACGACACCGTTTTAGCAATCAGCCCCAGCATTTT. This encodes CASSFPPRHRFSNQPQHF.

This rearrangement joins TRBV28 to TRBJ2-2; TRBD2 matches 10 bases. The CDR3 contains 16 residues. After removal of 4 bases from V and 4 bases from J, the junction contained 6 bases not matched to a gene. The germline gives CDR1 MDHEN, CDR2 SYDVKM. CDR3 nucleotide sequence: TGTGCCAGCAGTTCACTAGCGGGACCACTCACCGGGGAGCTGTTTTTT. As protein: CASSSLAGPLTGELFF. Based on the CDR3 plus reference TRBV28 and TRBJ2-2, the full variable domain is DVKVTQSSRYLVKRTGEKVFLECVQDMDHENMFWYRQDPGLGLRLIYFSYDVKMKEKGDIPEGYSVSREKKERFSLILESASTNQTSMYLCASSSLAGPLTGELFFGEGSRLTVL.

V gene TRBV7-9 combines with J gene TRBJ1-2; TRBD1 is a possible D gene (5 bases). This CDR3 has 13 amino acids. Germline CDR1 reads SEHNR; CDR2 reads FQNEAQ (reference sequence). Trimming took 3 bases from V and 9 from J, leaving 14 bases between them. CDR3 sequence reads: CASSLGTSPRYTF. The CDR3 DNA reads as TGTGCCAGCAGCTTGGGGACCTCCCCTCGCTACACCTTC.

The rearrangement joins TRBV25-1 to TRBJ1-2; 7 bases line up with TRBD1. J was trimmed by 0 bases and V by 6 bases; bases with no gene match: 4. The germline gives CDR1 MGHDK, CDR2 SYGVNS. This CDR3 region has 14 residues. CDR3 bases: TGTGCCAGCAGAGAAGACAGGGCTAACTATGGCTACACCTTC. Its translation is CASREDRANYGYTF.

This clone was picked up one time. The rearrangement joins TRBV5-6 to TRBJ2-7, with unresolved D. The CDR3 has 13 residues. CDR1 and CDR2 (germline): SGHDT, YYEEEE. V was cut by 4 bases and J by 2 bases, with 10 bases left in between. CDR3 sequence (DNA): TGTGCCAGCAGCGCAGACACGACCTACGAGCAGTACTTC. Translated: CASSADTTYEQYF.